This T cell receptor (beta chain) was recovered during a study of blood T cell repertoires in COVID-19. Study overall: The samples span acute and convalescent COVID-19 from the United States, Italy and Spain. The cDNA or gDNA used as material had been derived from T cells, B-cell-depleted T cells, or PBMCs.

Under the authors' procedure: Nucleated cell number was recorded as an estimate derived from reference gene primer amplification. Repertoires were generated with immunoSEQ multiplex PCR, while TCRdb's copy carries only in-frame clones and drops some. V, J and clone size reflect that table, while D and trimming were determined from the DNA. The table records 250,000 to 300,000 clones, roughly 80% of them present only once. V was clipped by 5 bases and J by 4 bases, with 20 bases between them. This CDR3 comprises 16 residues. CDR1 LNHDA and CDR2 SQIVND come from the germline V gene (reference sequence).

The rearrangement links TRBV19 to TRBJ1-2; the D gene is possibly TRBD1 (5 bases). The sample was peripheral blood. The clonotype was recovered from a man aged 55 to 70 who had recovered from COVID-19. Here the CDR3 DNA reads TGTGCCAGTAGTCCTTACGAAGGGGCTCTCAGCTATGGCTACACCTTC. Its protein is CASSPYEGALSYGYTF. The full variable domain, completed using reference TRBV19 and TRBJ1-2, is DGGITQSPKYLFRKEGQNVTLSCEQNLNHDAMYWYRQDPGQGLRLIYYSQIVNDFQKGDIAEGYSVSREKKESFPLTVTSAQKNPTAFYLCASSPYEGALSYGYTFGSGTRLTVV.